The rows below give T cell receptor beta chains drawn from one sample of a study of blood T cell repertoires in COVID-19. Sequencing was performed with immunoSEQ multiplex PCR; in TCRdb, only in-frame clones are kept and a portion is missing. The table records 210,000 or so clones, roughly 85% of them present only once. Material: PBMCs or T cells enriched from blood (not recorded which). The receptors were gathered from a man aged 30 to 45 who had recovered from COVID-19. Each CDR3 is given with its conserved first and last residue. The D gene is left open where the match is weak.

CDR3 protein: CASSAGTAEAFF; J gene: TRBJ1-1; D gene: TRBD1; V gene: TRBV25-1
CDR3 protein: CASSLGQGANYGYTF; J gene: TRBJ1-2; D gene: TRBD1; V gene: TRBV18
CDR3 protein: CASSAHPRGSGANVLTF; J gene: TRBJ2-6; D gene: .; V gene: TRBV7-6
CDR3 protein: CASVRQGVEDTIYF; J gene: TRBJ1-3; D gene: TRBD1; V gene: TRBV12-5
CDR3 protein: CASSSGLHNEQFF; J gene: TRBJ2-1; D gene: .; V gene: TRBV11-2
CDR3 protein: CASSYRGSYEQFF; J gene: TRBJ2-1; D gene: .; V gene: TRBV19
CDR3 protein: CASSFASDSNEKLFF; J gene: TRBJ1-4; D gene: .; V gene: TRBV27
CDR3 protein: CASSRSAEYNEQFF; J gene: TRBJ2-1; D gene: .; V gene: TRBV4-2
CDR3 protein: CASSAGTSGVTDTQYF; J gene: TRBJ2-3; D gene: TRBD2; V gene: TRBV9
CDR3 protein: CATSRAAGGPYNEQFF; J gene: TRBJ2-1; D gene: TRBD2; V gene: TRBV15
CDR3 protein: CATSQGGNQPQHF; J gene: TRBJ1-5; D gene: .; V gene: TRBV24-1
CDR3 protein: CASSLVISTEAFF; J gene: TRBJ1-1; D gene: .; V gene: TRBV11-2
CDR3 protein: CASSQTGVPNTEAFF; J gene: TRBJ1-1; D gene: TRBD1; V gene: TRBV7-6
CDR3 protein: CASGGLVSTDTQYF; J gene: TRBJ2-3; D gene: TRBD2; V gene: TRBV25-1
CDR3 protein: CASIPGLDSPLHF; J gene: TRBJ1-6; D gene: .; V gene: TRBV28
CDR3 protein: CASRAPISPLHF; J gene: TRBJ1-6; D gene: .; V gene: TRBV28
CDR3 protein: CASSQEATLPVGYTF; J gene: TRBJ1-2; D gene: .; V gene: TRBV4-3
CDR3 protein: CASSLRGQSGVTF; J gene: TRBJ1-2; D gene: TRBD1; V gene: TRBV5-1
CDR3 protein: CASSLGGSGNTIYF; J gene: TRBJ1-3; D gene: .; V gene: TRBV6-5
CDR3 protein: CASSPRTSSGELFF; J gene: TRBJ2-2; D gene: TRBD2; V gene: TRBV6-5
CDR3 protein: CASSLGGAAGTQYF; J gene: TRBJ2-3; D gene: .; V gene: TRBV11-2
CDR3 protein: CASSPGRTDTQYF; J gene: TRBJ2-3; D gene: .; V gene: TRBV7-3
CDR3 protein: CASSLPLTQETQYF; J gene: TRBJ2-5; D gene: .; V gene: TRBV28
CDR3 protein: CASSEARGTVNSYEQYF; J gene: TRBJ2-7; D gene: .; V gene: TRBV6-1
CDR3 protein: CASSSLPGTGFEKLFF; J gene: TRBJ1-4; D gene: TRBD1; V gene: TRBV7-2
CDR3 protein: CASSDRTGTQETQYF; J gene: TRBJ2-5; D gene: TRBD1; V gene: TRBV9
CDR3 protein: CASSIQQGAYGYTF; J gene: TRBJ1-2; D gene: TRBD1; V gene: TRBV13
CDR3 protein: CASSNAGFVFGYTF; J gene: TRBJ1-2; D gene: .; V gene: TRBV19
CDR3 protein: CASSLYPPITGQGSYEQYF; J gene: TRBJ2-7; D gene: TRBD1; V gene: TRBV27
CDR3 protein: CASSLGGTASSYEQYF; J gene: TRBJ2-7; D gene: TRBD1; V gene: TRBV5-1
CDR3 protein: CASAAGGNYGEKLFF; J gene: TRBJ1-4; D gene: TRBD1; V gene: TRBV10-1
CDR3 protein: CASLTGGGYTF; J gene: TRBJ1-2; D gene: TRBD1; V gene: TRBV5-4
CDR3 protein: CASSQGRDRGTDTQYF; J gene: TRBJ2-3; D gene: TRBD1; V gene: TRBV14
CDR3 protein: CASSDSYGANEKLFF; J gene: TRBJ1-4; D gene: .; V gene: TRBV2
CDR3 protein: CAWAPALAASTDTQYF; J gene: TRBJ2-3; D gene: TRBD2; V gene: TRBV30
CDR3 protein: CASSRARRGQGTDTQYF; J gene: TRBJ2-3; D gene: .; V gene: TRBV7-2
CDR3 protein: CASSIRTSNTDTQYF; J gene: TRBJ2-3; D gene: TRBD2; V gene: TRBV19
CDR3 protein: CASSNNRDRGSEQYF; J gene: TRBJ2-7; D gene: TRBD1; V gene: TRBV3-1/TRBV3-2
CDR3 protein: CAWSRGGSNQPQHF; J gene: TRBJ1-5; D gene: .; V gene: TRBV30
CDR3 protein: CAISVRENTEAFF; J gene: TRBJ1-1; D gene: .; V gene: TRBV10-3
CDR3 protein: CASRYGGGAREQYF; J gene: TRBJ2-7; D gene: TRBD2; V gene: TRBV2
CDR3 protein: CASSWNSQGTGELFF; J gene: TRBJ2-2; D gene: .; V gene: TRBV6-5
CDR3 protein: CASSIRGVNTEAFF; J gene: TRBJ1-1; D gene: TRBD1; V gene: TRBV19
CDR3 protein: CASSSQTNLNTEAFF; J gene: TRBJ1-1; D gene: .; V gene: TRBV5-1
CDR3 protein: CASSPRDSRLAEQYF; J gene: TRBJ2-7; D gene: .; V gene: TRBV19
CDR3 protein: CASSLTSGVTDTQYF; J gene: TRBJ2-3; D gene: TRBD2; V gene: TRBV7-2